This T cell receptor (beta chain) appears in the sequencing data of a study of blood T cell repertoires in COVID-19. This CDR3 has 15 amino acids. CDR1 and CDR2 (germline): MNHNS, SASEGT. V was shortened by 1 base and J by 5 bases, with 14 bases between the two germline ends. Assay: immunoSEQ multiplex PCR; the TCRdb copy retains only in-frame clones and omits some. The top ten hold roughly 10% of the sample, which has 220,000 or so clones, around 83% seen once. The receptor was isolated from a woman aged 50 to 60 with COVID-19, enrolled during active disease. V gene TRBV6-1 combines with J gene TRBJ2-5, with D perhaps matching TRBD1 (5 bases). Sequenced input: peripheral blood. This chain's CDR3 is CASSEVGRGWETQYF. CDR3 in DNA: TGTGCCAGCAGTGAAGTAGGTAGGGGCTGGGAGACCCAGTACTTC.